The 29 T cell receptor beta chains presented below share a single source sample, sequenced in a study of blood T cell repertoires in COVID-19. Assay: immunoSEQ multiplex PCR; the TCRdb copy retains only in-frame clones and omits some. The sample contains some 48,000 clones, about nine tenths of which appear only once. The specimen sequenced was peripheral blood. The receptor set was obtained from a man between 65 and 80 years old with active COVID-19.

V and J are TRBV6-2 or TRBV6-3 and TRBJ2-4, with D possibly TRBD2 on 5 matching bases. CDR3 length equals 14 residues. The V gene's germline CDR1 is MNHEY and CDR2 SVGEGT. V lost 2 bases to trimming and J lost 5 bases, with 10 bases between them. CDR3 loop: CASSYEGRENIQYF. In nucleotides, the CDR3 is TGTGCCAGCAGTTACGAGGGAAGAGAAAACATTCAGTACTTC.

The CDR3 coding sequence is TGTGCCAGCAGCTTAGGTGCGTACACTGAAGCTTTCTTT. It yields the protein CASSLGAYTEAFF. This chain links TRBV7-3 with TRBJ1-1; D gene unclear. The CDR3 has 13 amino acids. Deletions cut 2 bases from V and 3 bases from J, with 7 bases between. In germline, CDR1 is SGHTA, CDR2 FQGTGA.

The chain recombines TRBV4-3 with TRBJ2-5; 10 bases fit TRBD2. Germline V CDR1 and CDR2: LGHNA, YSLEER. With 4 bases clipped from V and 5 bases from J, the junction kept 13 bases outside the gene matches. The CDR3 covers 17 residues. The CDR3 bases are TGCGCCAGCAGCCCGAGCGGGAGGGCCCTAGCGGGGGAGACCCAGTACTTC. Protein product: CASSPSGRALAGETQYF.

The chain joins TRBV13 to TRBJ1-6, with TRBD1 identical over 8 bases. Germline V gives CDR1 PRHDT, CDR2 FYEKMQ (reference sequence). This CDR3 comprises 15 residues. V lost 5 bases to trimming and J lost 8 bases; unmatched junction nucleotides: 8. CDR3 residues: CASSQRTGRHSPLHF. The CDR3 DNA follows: TGTGCCAGCAGCCAACGGACAGGGAGGCATTCACCCCTCCACTTT.

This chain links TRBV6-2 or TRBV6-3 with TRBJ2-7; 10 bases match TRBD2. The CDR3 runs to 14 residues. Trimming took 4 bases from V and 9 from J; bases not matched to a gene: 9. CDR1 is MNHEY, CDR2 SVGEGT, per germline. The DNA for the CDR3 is TGTGCCAGCAGTTCCCCAGCTAGCGGGAGTGCGCAGTACTTC. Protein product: CASSSPASGSAQYF.

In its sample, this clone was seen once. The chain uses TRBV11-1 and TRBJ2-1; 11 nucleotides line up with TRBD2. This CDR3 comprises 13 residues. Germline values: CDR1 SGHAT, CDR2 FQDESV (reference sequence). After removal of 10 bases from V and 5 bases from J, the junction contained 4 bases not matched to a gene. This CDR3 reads CAIGLAGNNEQFF. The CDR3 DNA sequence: TGTGCCATAGGACTAGCGGGTAACAATGAGCAGTTCTTC.

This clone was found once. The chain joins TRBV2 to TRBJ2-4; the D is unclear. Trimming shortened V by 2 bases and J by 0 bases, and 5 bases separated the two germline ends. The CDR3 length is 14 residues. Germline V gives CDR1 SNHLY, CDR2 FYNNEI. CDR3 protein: CASSETVAKNIQYF. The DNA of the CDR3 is TGTGCCAGCAGTGAAACGGTAGCCAAAAACATTCAGTACTTC.

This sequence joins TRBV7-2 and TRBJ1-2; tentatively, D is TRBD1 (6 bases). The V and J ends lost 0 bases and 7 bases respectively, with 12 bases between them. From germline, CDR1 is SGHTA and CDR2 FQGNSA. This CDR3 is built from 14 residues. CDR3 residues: CASSLAGQGIGYTF. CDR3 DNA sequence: TGTGCCAGCAGCTTAGCTGGGCAGGGGATTGGCTACACCTTC.

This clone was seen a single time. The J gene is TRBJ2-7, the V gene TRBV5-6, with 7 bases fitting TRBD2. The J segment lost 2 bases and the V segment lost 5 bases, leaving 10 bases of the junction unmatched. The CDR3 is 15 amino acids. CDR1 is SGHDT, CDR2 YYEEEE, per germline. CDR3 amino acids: CASREAGTLTYEQYF. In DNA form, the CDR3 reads TGTGCCAGCAGGGAAGCGGGAACACTGACCTACGAGCAGTACTTC.

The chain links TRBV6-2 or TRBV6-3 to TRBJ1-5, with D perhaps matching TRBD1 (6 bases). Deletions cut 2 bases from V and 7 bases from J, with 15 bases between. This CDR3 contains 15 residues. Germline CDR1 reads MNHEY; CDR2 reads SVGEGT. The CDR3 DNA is TGTGCCAGCAGTTACAATGGGGGGGCCAGGCAGCCCCAGCATTTT. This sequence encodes CASSYNGGARQPQHF.

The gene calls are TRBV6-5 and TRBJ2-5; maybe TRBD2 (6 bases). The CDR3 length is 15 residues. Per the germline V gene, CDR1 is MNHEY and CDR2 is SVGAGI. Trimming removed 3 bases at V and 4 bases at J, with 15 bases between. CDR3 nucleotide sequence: TGTGCCAGCAGTTATTACGGGGGAGAAGGAGAGACCCAGTACTTC. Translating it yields CASSYYGGEGETQYF.

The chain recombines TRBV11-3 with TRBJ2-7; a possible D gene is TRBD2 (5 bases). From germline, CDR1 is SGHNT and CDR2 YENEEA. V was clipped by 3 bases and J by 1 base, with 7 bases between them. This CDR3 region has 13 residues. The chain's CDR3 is CASSFTSSYEQYF. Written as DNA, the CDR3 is TGTGCCAGCAGCTTCACTAGTTCCTACGAGCAGTACTTC.

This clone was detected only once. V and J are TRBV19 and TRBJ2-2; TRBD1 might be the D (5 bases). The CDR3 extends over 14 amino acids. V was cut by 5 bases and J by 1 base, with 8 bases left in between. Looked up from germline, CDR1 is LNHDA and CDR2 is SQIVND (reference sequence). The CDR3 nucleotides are TGTGCCAGTAGTTGGCAGGGGAACACCGGGGAGCTGTTTTTT. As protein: CASSWQGNTGELFF.

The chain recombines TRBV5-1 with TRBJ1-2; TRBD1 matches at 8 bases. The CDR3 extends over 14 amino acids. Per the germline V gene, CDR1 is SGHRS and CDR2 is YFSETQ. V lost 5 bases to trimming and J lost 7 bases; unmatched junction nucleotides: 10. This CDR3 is CASRQGQGEVGYTF. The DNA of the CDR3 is TGCGCCAGCAGACAAGGACAGGGAGAAGTTGGCTACACCTTC.

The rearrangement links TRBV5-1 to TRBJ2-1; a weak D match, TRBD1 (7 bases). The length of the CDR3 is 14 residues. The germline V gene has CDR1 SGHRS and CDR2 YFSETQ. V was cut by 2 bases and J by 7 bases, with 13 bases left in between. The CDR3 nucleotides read TGCGCCAGCAGCTTTCAGGGGGAGGTTAATGAGCAGTTCTTC. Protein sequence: CASSFQGEVNEQFF.

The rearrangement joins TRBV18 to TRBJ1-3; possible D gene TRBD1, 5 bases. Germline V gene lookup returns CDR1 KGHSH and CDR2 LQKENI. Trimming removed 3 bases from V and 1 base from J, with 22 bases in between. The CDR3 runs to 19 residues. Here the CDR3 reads CASSPGLSGAGRSGNTIYF. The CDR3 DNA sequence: TGTGCCAGCTCACCGGGCCTATCCGGGGCGGGAAGATCTGGAAACACCATATATTTT.

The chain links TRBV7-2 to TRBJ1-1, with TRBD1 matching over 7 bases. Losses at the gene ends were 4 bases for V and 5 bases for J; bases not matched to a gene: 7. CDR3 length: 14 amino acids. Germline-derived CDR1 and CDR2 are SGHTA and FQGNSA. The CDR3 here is CASSSATGITEAFF. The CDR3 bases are TGTGCCAGCAGCTCGGCGACAGGGATTACTGAAGCTTTCTTT.

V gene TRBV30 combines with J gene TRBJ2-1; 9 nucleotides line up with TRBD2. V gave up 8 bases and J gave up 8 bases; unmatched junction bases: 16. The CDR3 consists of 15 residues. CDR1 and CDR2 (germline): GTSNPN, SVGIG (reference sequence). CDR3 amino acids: CARRTSSGRVYEQFF. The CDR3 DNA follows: TGTGCCAGAAGGACTAGTAGCGGGAGAGTCTATGAGCAGTTCTTC.

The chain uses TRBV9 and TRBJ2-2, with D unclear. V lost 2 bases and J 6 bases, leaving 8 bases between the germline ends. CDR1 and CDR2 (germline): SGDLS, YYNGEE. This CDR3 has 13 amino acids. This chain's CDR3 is CASSVRFSGELFF. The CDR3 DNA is TGTGCCAGCAGCGTGAGGTTTTCCGGGGAGCTGTTTTTT.

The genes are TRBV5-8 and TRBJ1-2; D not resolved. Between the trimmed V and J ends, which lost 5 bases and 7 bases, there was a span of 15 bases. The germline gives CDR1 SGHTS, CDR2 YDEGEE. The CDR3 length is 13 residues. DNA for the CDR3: TGTGCCAGCAGTCTAGCGGGGTTGGCTGGCTACACCTTC. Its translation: CASSLAGLAGYTF.

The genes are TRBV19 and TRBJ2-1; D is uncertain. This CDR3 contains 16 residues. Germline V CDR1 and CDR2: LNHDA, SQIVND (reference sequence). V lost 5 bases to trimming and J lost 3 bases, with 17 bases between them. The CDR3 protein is CASSPLGSTGYNEQFF. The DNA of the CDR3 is TGTGCCAGTAGTCCCCTAGGTTCGACGGGCTACAATGAGCAGTTCTTC.

Here the CDR3 DNA reads TGTGCCAGCAGCCAGGGACAGTTTAATGAGCAGTTCTTC. Translation: CASSQGQFNEQFF. The chain recombines TRBV6-6 with TRBJ2-1, with 7 positions matching TRBD1. CDR3 length: 13 residues. Losses at the gene ends were 6 bases for V and 7 bases for J; bases not matched to a gene: 6. The germline CDR1 and CDR2 sequences are MNHNY and SVGAGI (reference sequence).

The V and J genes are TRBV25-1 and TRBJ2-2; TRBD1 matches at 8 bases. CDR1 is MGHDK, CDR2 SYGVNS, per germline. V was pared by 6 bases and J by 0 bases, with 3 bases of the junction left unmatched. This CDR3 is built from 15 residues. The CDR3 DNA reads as TGTGCCAGCAGAAGACAGGGGACGAACACCGGGGAGCTGTTTTTT. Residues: CASRRQGTNTGELFF.

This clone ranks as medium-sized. CDR3 protein: CASSQGEQGGQPQHF. CDR3 nucleotide sequence: TGCGCCAGCAGCCAAGGGGAGCAGGGAGGTCAGCCCCAGCATTTT. The rearrangement links TRBV4-1 to TRBJ1-5; D is perhaps TRBD1 (5 bases). V was cut by 1 base and J by 6 bases, with 13 bases left in between. The CDR3 contains 15 residues. Looked up from germline, CDR1 is MGHRA and CDR2 is YSYEKL.

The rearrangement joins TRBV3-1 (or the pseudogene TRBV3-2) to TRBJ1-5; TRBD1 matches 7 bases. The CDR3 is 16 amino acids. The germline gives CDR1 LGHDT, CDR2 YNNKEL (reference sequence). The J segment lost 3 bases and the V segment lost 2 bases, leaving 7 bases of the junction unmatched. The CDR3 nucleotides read TGTGCCAGCAGCCAAACCGGGACAGTACCCAATCAGCCCCAGCATTTT. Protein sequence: CASSQTGTVPNQPQHF.

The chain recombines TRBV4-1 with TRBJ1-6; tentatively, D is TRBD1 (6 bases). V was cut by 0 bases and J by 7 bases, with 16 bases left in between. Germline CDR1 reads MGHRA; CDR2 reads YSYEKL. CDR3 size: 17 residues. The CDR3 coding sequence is TGCGCCAGCAGCCAAGATGGTTCGCAGGGGCCCAATTCACCCCTCCACTTT. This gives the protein CASSQDGSQGPNSPLHF.

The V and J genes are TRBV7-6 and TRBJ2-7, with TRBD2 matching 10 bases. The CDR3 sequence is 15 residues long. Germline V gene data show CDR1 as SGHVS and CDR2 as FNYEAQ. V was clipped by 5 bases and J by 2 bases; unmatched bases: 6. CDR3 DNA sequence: TGTGCCAGCAGCGTAGGACTAGCGGTACCCTACGAGCAGTACTTC. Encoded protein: CASSVGLAVPYEQYF.

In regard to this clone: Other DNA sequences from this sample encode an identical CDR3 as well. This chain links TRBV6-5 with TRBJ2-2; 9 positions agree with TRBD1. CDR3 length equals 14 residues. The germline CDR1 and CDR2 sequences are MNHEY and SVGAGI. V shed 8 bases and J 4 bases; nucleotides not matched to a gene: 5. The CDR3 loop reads CASGGTGTTGELFF. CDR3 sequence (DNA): TGTGCCAGCGGGGGGACAGGGACCACCGGGGAGCTGTTTTTT.

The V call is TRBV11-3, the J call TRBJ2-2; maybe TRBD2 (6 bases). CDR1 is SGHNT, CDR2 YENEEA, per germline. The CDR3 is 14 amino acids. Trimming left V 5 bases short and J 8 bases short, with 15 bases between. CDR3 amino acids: CASSRGTGGGELFF. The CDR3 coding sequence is TGTGCCAGCAGCCGAGGGACCGGGGGTGGGGAGCTGTTTTTT.